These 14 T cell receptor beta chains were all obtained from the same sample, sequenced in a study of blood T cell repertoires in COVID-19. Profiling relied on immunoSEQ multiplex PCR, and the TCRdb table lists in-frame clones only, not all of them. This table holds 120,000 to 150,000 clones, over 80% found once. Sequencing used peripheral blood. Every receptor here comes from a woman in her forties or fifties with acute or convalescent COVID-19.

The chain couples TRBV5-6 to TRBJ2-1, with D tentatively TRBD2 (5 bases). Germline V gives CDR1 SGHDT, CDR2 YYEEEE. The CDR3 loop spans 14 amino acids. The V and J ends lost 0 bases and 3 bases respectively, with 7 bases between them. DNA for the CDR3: TGTGCCAGCAGCTTGGGGACTTACTACAATGAGCAGTTCTTC. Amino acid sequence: CASSLGTYYNEQFF. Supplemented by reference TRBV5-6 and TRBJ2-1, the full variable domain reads DAGVTQSPTHLIKTRGQQVTLRCSPKSGHDTVSWYQQALGQGPQFIFQYYEEEERQRGNFPDRFSGHQFPNYSSELNVNALLLGDSALYLCASSLGTYYNEQFFGPGTRLTVL.

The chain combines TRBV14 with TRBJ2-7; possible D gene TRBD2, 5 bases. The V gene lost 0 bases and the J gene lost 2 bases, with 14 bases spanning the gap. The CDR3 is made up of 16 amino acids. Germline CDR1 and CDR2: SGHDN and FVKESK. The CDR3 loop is CASSQERAGETYEQYF. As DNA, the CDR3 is TGTGCCAGCAGCCAAGAGCGGGCAGGCGAAACCTACGAGCAGTACTTC.

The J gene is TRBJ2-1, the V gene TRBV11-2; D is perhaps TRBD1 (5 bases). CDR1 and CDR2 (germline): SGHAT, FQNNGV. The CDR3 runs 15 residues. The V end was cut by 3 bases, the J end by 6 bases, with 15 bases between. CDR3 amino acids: CASSFPKGRGNEQFF. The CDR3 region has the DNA TGTGCCAGCAGCTTCCCGAAGGGGCGAGGCAATGAGCAGTTCTTC. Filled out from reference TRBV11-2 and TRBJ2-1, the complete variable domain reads EAGVAQSPRYKIIEKRQSVAFWCNPISGHATLYWYQQILGQGPKLLIQFQNNGVVDDSQLPKDRFSAERLKGVDSTLKIQPAKLEDSAVYLCASSFPKGRGNEQFFGPGTRLTVL.

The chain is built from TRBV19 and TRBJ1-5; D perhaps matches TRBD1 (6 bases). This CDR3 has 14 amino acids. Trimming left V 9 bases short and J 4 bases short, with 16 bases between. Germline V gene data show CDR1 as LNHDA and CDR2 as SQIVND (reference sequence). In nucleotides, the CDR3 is TGTGCCAGCTTGCAGGGGAACCTTAATCAGCCCCAGCATTTT. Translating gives CASLQGNLNQPQHF.

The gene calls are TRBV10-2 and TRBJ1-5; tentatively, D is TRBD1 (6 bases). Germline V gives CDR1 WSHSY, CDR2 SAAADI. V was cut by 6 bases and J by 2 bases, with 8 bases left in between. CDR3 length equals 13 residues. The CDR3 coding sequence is TGCGCCAGCAGACAGGGAGGCAATCAGCCCCAGCATTTT. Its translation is CASRQGGNQPQHF.

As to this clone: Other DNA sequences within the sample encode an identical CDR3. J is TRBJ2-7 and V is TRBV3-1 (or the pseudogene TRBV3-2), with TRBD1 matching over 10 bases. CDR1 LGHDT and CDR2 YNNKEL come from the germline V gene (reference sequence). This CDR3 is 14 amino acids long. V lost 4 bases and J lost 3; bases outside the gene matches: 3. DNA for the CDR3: TGTGCCAGCAGCCCGCGGACAGGGGGCTACGAGCAGTACTTC. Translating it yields CASSPRTGGYEQYF.

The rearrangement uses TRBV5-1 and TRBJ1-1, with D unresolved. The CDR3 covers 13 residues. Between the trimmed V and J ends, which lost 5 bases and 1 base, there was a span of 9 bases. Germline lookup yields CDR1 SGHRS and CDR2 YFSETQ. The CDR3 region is CASRPTENTEAFF. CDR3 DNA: TGCGCCAGCAGACCTACAGAGAACACTGAAGCTTTCTTT.

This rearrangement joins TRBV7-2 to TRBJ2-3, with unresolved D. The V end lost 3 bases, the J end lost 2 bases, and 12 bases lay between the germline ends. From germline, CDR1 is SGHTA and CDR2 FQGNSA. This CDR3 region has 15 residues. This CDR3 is CASSFILTLTDTQYF. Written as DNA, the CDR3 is TGTGCCAGCAGCTTTATACTCACTCTCACAGATACGCAGTATTTT. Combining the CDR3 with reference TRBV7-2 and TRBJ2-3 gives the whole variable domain GAGVSQSPSNKVTEKGKDVELRCDPISGHTALYWYRQSLGQGLEFLIYFQGNSAPDKSGLPSDRFSAERTGGSVSTLTIQRTQQEDSAVYLCASSFILTLTDTQYFGPGTRLTVL.

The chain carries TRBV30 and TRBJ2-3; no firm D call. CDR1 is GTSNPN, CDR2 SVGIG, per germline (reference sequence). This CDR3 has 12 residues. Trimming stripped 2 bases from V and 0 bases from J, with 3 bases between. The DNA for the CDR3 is TGTGCCTGGAGTCCGAGCACAGATACGCAGTATTTT. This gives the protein CAWSPSTDTQYF.

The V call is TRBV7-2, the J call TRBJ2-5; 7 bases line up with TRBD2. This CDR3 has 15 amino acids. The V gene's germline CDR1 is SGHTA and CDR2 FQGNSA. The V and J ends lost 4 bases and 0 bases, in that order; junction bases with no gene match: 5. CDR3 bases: TGTGCCAGCAGCTCTAGCGGTTTGTACCAAGAGACCCAGTACTTC. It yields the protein CASSSSGLYQETQYF.

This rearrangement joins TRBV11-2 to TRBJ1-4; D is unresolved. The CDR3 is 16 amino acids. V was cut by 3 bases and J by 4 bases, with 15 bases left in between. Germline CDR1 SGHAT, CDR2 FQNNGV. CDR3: CASSLRSADYNEKLFF. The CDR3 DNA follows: TGTGCCAGCAGCTTGCGGTCGGCAGATTATAATGAAAAACTGTTTTTT.

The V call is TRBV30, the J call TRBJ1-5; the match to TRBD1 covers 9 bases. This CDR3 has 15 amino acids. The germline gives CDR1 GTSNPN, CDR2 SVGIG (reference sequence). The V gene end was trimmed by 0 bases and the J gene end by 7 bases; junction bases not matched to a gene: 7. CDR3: CAWSVLGQGSQPQHF. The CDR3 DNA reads TGTGCCTGGAGTGTACTCGGACAGGGGAGCCAGCCCCAGCATTTT.

CDR3 amino acids: CASSRTSASTDTQYF. The CDR3 nucleotides are TGTGCCAGCAGCCGGACTAGCGCAAGCACAGATACGCAGTATTTT. This chain links TRBV7-9 with TRBJ2-3; TRBD2 aligns across 9 bases. The ends lost 5 bases at V and 0 bases at J; junction bases unmatched: 3. The CDR3 runs 15 residues. Germline-derived CDR1 and CDR2 are SEHNR and FQNEAQ (reference sequence).

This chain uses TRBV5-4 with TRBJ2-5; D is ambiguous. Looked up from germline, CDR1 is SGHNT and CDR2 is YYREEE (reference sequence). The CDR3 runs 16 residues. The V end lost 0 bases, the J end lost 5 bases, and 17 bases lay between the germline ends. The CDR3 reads CASSLGSVPLSETQYF. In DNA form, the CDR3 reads TGTGCCAGCAGCTTGGGATCGGTCCCCCTCTCCGAGACCCAGTACTTC.